These T cell receptor beta chains were read from a single sample in a study of blood T cell repertoires in COVID-19. Here immunoSEQ multiplex PCR was the method, and the copy in TCRdb shows in-frame clones only, minus some. This table has about 81,000 clones, around 89% appearing once. The material sequenced was peripheral blood. The origin of the receptors is a man between 70 and 80 years old with active or convalescent COVID-19. The CDR3 runs from the conserved cysteine through the conserved F or W. The D gene is left open where the match is weak. Size is stated for part of the rows, as once, few or many counts, or as a class when the clone is expanded.

-	-	TRBV15	15	TRBJ2-3	TGTGCCACCAGCAGAAACCGGGACAAGACAGATACGCAGTATTTT	CATSRNRDKTDTQYF
-	-	TRBV5-4	14	TRBJ1-1	TGTGCCAGCAGCTTGCAGGTTCTGAACACTGAAGCTTTCTTT	CASSLQVLNTEAFF
-	-	TRBV6-6	15	TRBJ1-5	TGTGCCAGCAGTCCGACACAGGCCCGCAATCAGCCCCAGCATTTT	CASSPTQARNQPQHF
few	-	TRBV10-2	14	TRBJ1-1	TGCGCCAGCAGTGAACGACAGCTGAACACTGAAGCTTTCTTT	CASSERQLNTEAFF
-	TRBD1	TRBV2	14	TRBJ1-1	TGTGCCAGCAGCCGACAGGGCATGAACACTGAAGCTTTCTTT	CASSRQGMNTEAFF
-	-	TRBV9	18	TRBJ1-1	TGTGCCAGCAGCTCCCCCTTGGGGAGGGGGAGCATGAACACTGAAGCTTTCTTT	CASSSPLGRGSMNTEAFF
-	TRBD1	TRBV4-3	15	TRBJ2-5	TGCGCCAGCAGCCAAATAGGGACAGACCAAGAGACCCAGTACTTC	CASSQIGTDQETQYF
-	-	TRBV30	14	TRBJ1-6	TGTGCCTGGAGAGGGACTCTCTATAATTCACCCCTCCACTTT	CAWRGTLYNSPLHF
-	TRBD2	TRBV7-3	15	TRBJ2-1	TGTGCCAGCAGCTTAGCGGGGGGCAAGTACAATGAGCAGTTCTTC	CASSLAGGKYNEQFF
-	-	TRBV27	14	TRBJ1-1	TGTGCCAGCAGTGGTGCAGGGTTTGACACTGAAGCTTTCTTT	CASSGAGFDTEAFF
-	-	TRBV19	14	TRBJ2-7	TGTGCCAGTAGTTTAACCGGGGGAACCTACGAGCAGTACTTC	CASSLTGGTYEQYF
once	-	TRBV7-8	15	TRBJ1-1	TGTGCCAGCAGCTACCCAGGGTCCCAGAACACTGAAGCTTTCTTT	CASSYPGSQNTEAFF
-	-	TRBV2	13	TRBJ1-5	TGTGCCAGCAGTGCACAGAGGGATCAGCCCCAGCATTTT	CASSAQRDQPQHF